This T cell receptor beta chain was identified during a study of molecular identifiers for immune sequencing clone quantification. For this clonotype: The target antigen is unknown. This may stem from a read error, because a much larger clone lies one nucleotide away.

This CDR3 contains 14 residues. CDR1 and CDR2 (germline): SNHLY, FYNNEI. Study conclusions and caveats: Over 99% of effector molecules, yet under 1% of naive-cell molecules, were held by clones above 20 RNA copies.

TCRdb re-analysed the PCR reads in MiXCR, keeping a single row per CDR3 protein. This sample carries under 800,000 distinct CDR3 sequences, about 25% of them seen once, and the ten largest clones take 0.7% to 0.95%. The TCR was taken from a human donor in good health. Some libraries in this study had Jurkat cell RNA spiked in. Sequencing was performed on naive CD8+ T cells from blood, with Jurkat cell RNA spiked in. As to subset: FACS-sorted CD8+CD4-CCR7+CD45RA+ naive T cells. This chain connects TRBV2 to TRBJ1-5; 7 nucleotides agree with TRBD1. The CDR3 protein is CASSGTGLNQPLHF. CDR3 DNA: TGTGCCAGCAGTGGGACAGGTCTTAATCAGCCCCTGCATTTT.